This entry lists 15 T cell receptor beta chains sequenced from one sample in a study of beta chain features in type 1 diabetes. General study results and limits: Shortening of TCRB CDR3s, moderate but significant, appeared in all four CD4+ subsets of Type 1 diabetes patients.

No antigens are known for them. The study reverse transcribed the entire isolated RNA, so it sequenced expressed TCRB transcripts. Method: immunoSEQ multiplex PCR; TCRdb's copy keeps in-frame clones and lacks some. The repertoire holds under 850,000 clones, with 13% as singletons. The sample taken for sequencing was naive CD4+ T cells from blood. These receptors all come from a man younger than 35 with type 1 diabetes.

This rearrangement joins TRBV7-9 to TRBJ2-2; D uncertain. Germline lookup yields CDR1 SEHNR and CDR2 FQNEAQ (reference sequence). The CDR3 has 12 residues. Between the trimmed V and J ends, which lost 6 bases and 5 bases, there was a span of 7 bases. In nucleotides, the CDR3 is TGTGCCAGCAGGGAAGGGACCGGGGAGCTGTTTTTT. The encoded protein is CASREGTGELFF.

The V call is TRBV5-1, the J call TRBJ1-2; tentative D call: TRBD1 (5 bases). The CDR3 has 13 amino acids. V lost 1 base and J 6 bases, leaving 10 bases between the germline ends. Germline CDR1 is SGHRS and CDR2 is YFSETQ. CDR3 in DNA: TGCGCCAGCAGCTTGCAGGGTTCAGATGGCTACACCTTC. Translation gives CASSLQGSDGYTF.

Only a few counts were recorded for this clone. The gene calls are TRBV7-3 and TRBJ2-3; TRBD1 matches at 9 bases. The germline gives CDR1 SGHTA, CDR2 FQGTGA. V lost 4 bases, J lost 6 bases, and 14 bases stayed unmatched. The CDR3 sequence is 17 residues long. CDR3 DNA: TGTGCCAGCAGCTACCCGAAGGAGGACAGGGGAGGCGATACGCAGTATTTT. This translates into CASSYPKEDRGGDTQYF.

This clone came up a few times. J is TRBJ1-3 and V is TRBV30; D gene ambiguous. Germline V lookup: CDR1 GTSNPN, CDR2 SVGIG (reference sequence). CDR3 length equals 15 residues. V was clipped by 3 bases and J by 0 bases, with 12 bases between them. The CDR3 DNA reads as TGTGCCTGGAGCTCAGACACCTTCTCTGGAAACACCATATATTTT. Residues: CAWSSDTFSGNTIYF.

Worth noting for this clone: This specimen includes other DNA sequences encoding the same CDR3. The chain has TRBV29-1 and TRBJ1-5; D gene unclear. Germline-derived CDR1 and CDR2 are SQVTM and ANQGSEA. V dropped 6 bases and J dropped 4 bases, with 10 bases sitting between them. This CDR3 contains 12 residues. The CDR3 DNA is TGCAGCGTGGGAAGACCGAATCAGCCCCAGCATTTT. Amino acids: CSVGRPNQPQHF.

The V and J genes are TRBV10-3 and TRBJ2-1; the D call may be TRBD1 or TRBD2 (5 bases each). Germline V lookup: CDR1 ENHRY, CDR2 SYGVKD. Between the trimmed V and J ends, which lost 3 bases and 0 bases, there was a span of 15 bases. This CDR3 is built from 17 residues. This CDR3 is CAISDQLGRGSYNEQFF. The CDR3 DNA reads TGTGCCATCAGTGACCAATTGGGACGGGGCTCCTACAATGAGCAGTTCTTC.

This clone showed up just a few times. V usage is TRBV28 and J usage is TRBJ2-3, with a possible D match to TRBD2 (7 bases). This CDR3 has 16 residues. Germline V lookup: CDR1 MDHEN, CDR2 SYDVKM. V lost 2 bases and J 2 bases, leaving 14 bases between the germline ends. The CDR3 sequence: CASSLVPGGLTDTQYF. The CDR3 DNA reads TGTGCCAGCAGTTTAGTGCCGGGGGGCCTCACAGATACGCAGTATTTT.

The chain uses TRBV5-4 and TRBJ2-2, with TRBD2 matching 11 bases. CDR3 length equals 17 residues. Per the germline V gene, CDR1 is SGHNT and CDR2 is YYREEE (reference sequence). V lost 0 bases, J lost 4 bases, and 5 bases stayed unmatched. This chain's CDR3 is CASSLDASGGPTGELFF. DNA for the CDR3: TGTGCCAGCAGCTTGGACGCTAGCGGGGGGCCCACCGGGGAGCTGTTTTTT.

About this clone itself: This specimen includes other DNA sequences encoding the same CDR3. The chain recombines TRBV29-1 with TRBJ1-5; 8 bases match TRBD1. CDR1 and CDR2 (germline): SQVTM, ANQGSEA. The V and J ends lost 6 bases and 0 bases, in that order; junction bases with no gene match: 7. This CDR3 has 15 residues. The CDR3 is CSVSGQGYSNQPQHF. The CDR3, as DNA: TGCAGCGTCTCTGGACAGGGCTATAGCAATCAGCCCCAGCATTTT.

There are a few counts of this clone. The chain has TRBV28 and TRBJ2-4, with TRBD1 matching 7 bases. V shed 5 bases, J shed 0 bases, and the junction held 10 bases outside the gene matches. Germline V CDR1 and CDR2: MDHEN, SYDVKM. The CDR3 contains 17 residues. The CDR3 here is CASSPHMGQLAKNIQYF. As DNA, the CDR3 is TGTGCCAGCAGTCCGCACATGGGACAGTTAGCCAAAAACATTCAGTACTTC.

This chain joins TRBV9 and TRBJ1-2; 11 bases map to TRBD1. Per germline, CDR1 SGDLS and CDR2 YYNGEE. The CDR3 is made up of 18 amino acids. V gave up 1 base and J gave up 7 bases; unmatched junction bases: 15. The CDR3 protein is CASSVTSDLGQGVTGYTF. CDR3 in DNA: TGTGCCAGCAGCGTAACCTCCGACCTGGGACAGGGGGTCACTGGCTACACCTTC.

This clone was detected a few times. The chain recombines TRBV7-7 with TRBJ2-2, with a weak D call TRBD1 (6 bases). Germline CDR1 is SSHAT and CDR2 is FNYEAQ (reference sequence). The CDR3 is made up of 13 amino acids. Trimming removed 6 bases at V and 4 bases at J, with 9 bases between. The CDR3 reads CASSLDSTGELFF. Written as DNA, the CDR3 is TGTGCCAGCAGTTTGGACAGCACCGGGGAGCTGTTTTTT.

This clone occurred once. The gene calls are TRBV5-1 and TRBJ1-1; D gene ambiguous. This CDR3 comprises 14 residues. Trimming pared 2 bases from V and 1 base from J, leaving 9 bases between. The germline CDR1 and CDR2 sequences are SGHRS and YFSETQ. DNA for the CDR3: TGCGCCAGCAGCTTCGCCGAGAAGAACACTGAAGCTTTCTTT. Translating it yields CASSFAEKNTEAFF.

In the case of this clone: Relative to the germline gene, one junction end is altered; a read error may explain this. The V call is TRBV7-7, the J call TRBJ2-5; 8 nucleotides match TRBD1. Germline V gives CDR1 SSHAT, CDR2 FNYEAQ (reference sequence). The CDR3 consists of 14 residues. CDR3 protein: CASSPTGAQETQYF. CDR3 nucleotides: TGTGCTAGCAGCCCGACAGGGGCCCAAGAGACCCAGTACTTC.

This chain's CDR3 is CAISDPSLDRTYEQYF. The CDR3 bases are TGTGCCATCAGTGACCCCAGTCTGGACAGGACCTACGAGCAGTACTTC. The gene calls are TRBV10-3 and TRBJ2-7; 7 bases agree with TRBD1. With V trimmed by 3 bases and J by 2 bases, 10 bases remained unmatched. This CDR3 comprises 16 residues. The germline gives CDR1 ENHRY, CDR2 SYGVKD.